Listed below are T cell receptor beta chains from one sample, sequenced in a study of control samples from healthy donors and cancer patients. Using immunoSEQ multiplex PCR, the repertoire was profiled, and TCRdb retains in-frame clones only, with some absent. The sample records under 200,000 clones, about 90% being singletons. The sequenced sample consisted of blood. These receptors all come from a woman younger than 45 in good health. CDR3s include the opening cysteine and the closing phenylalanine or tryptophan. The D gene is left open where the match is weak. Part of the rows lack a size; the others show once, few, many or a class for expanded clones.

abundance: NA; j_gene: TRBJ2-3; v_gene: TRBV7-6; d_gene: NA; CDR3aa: CASSLADTDTQYF; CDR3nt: TGTGCCAGCAGCTTAGCGGACACAGATACGCAGTATTTT
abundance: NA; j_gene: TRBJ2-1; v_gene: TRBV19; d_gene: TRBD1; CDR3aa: CASSRQGNEQFF; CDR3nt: TGTGCCAGTAGTCGACAGGGTAATGAGCAGTTCTTC
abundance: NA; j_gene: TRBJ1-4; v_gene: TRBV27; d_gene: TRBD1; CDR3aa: CASSSTGGTNEKLFF; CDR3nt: TGTGCCAGCAGTTCGACAGGGGGAACTAATGAAAAACTGTTTTTT
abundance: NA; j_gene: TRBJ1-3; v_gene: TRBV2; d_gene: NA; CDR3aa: CASSELGAGNTIYF; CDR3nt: TGTGCCAGCAGTGAACTGGGGGCGGGAAACACCATATATTTT
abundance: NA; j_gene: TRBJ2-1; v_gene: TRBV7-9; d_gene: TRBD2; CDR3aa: CASSLVGSGSYNEQFF; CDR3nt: TGTGCCAGCAGCTTAGTGGGTAGCGGGAGCTACAATGAGCAGTTCTTC
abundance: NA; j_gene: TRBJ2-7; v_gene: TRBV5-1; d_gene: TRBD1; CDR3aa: CASSLTGTGEQYF; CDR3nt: TGCGCCAGCAGCTTGACTGGGACAGGCGAGCAGTACTTC
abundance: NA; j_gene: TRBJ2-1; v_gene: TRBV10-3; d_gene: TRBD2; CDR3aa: CATPGQTSGYNEQFF; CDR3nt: TGTGCCACACCAGGGCAGACTAGCGGATACAATGAGCAGTTCTTC
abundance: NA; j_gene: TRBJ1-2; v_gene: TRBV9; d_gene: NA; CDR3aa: CASSVEGRYGYTF; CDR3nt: TGTGCCAGCAGCGTAGAGGGGCGCTATGGCTACACCTTC
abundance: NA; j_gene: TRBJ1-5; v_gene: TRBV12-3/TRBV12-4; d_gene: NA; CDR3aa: CASSPGERPQHF; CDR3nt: TGTGCCAGCAGCCCCGGGGAGCGACCCCAGCATTTT
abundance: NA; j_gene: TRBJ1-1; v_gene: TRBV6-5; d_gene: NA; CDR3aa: CASNGAQGTEAFF; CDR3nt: TGTGCCAGTAATGGGGCGCAGGGCACTGAAGCTTTCTTT
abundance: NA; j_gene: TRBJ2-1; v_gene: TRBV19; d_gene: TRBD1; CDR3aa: CASSIKGTGGYEQFF; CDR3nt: TGTGCCAGTAGTATAAAAGGGACAGGGGGCTATGAGCAGTTCTTC
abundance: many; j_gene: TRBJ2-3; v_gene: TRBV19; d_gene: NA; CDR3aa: CASSVGLAPNTQYF; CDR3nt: TGTGCCAGTAGTGTAGGCCTAGCGCCGAATACGCAGTATTTT
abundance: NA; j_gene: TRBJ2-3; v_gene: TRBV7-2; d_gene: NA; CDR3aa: CATRRDWDTDTQYF; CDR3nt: TGTGCCACCAGGAGGGACTGGGACACAGATACGCAGTATTTT
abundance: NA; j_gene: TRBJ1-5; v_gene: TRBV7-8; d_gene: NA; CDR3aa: CASSLGTHSNQPQHF; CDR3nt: TGTGCCAGCAGCTTAGGGACCCATAGCAATCAGCCCCAGCATTTT
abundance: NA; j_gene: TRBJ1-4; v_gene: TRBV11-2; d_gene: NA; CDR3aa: CASSLVWGGPATNEKLFF; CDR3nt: TGTGCCAGCAGCTTAGTTTGGGGGGGACCCGCAACTAATGAAAAACTGTTTTTT
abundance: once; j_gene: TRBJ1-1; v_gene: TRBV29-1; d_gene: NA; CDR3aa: CSVDVGNTEAFF; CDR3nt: TGCAGCGTTGATGTGGGGAATACTGAAGCTTTCTTT
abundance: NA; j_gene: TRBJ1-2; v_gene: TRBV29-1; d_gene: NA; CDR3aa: CSVDPGYGYTF; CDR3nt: TGCAGCGTCGATCCTGGCTATGGCTACACCTTC
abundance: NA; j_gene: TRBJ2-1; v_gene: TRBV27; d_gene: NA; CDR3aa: CASSFNAGYRTYNEQFF; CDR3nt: TGTGCCAGCAGTTTCAATGCCGGGTACCGTACCTACAATGAGCAGTTCTTC
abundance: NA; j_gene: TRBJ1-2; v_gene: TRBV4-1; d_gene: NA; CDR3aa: CASSQDRVQGEYGYTF; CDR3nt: TGCGCCAGCAGCCAAGATCGGGTACAGGGAGAATACGGCTACACCTTC
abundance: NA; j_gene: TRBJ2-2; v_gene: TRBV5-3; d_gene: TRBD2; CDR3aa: CARSGGGMDTGELFF; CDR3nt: TGTGCCAGAAGCGGGGGAGGGATGGACACCGGGGAGCTGTTTTTT
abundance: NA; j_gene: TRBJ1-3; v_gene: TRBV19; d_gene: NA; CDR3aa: CVGGTGNTIYF; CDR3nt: TGTGTGGGGGGTACTGGAAACACCATATATTTT
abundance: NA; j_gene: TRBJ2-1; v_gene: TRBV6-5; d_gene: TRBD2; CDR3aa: CATHRLARYNEQFF; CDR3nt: TGTGCCACCCATCGACTAGCGAGATACAATGAGCAGTTCTTC
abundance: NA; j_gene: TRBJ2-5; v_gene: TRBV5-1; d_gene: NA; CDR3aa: CASSLSPGNQETQYF; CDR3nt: TGCGCCAGCAGCTTGTCCCCAGGGAACCAAGAGACCCAGTACTTC
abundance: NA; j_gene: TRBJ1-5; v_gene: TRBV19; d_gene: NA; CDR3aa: CASSSYPNQPQHF; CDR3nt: TGTGCCAGTTCATCCTACCCCAATCAGCCCCAGCATTTT
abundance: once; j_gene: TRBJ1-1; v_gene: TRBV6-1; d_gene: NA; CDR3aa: CASSEEAFFTKGAFF; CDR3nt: TGTGCCAGCAGTGAAGAGGCTTTTTTCACAAAAGGGGCTTTCTTT
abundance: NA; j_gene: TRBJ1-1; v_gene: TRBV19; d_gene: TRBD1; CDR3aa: CASSGWDRTTGEAFF; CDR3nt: TGTGCCAGTAGTGGGTGGGACAGAACCACAGGTGAAGCTTTCTTT
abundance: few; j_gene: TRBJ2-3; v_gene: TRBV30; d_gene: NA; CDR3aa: CAWRFADTQYF; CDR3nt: TGTGCCTGGAGATTTGCAGATACGCAGTATTTT
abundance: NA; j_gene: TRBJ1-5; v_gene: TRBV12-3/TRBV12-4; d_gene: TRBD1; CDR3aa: CASSGQGGQPQHF; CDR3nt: TGTGCCAGCAGCGGACAGGGCGGTCAGCCCCAGCATTTT
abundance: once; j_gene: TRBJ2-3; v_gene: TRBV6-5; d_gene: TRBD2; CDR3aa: CASSRLAGVADTQYF; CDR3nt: TGTGCCAGCAGCCGGCTAGCGGGAGTGGCAGATACGCAGTATTTT
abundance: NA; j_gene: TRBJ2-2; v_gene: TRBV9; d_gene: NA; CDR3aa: CASSVRQRDTGELFF; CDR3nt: TGTGCCAGCAGCGTCCGTCAGCGCGACACCGGGGAGCTGTTTTTT
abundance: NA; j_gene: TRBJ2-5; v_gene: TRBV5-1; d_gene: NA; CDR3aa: CASSLQETQYF; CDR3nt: TGCGCCAGCAGCCTTCAAGAGACCCAGTACTTC
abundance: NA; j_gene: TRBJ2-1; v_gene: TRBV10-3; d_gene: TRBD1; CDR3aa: CAITPDRGVYNEQFF; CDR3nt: TGTGCCATCACCCCGGACAGGGGTGTTTACAATGAGCAGTTCTTC
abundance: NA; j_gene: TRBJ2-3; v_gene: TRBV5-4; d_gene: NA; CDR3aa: CASSRATGGSSTDTQYF; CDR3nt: TGTGCCAGCAGCCGGGCCACTGGCGGATCTAGCACAGATACGCAGTATTTT
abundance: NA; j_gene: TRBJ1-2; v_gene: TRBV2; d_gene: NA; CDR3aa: CASSVNRAGLSGYTF; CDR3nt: TGTGCCAGCAGTGTTAACAGGGCCGGGTTAAGTGGCTACACCTTC
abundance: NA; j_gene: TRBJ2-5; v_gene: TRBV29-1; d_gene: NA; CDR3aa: CSAGRLGGETQYF; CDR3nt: TGCAGCGCAGGACGGCTGGGTGGGGAGACCCAGTACTTC
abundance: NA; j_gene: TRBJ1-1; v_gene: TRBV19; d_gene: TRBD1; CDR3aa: CASSIRTGTEAFF; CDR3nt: TGTGCCAGTAGTATTAGGACAGGAACTGAAGCTTTCTTT
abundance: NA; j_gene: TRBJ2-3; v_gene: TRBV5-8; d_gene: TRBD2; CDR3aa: CASSSDGASGRHTQYF; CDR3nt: TGTGCCAGCAGCTCCGACGGGGCTAGCGGGAGACATACGCAGTATTTT
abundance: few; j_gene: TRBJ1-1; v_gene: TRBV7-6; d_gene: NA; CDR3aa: CASSRYSGGFPEAFF; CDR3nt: TGTGCCAGCAGTCGATATTCGGGGGGCTTCCCTGAAGCTTTCTTT
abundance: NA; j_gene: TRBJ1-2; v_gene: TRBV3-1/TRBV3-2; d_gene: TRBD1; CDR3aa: CASSPGQFYGYTF; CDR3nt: TGTGCCAGCAGCCCGGGACAGTTCTATGGCTACACCTTC
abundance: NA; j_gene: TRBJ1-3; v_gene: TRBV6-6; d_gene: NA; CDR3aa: CASRTSGEGGNTIYF; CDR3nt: TGTGCCAGCAGAACCTCAGGGGAAGGTGGAAACACCATATATTTT
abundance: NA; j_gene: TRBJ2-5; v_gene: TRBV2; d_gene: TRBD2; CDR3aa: CASRSPSGGSQETQYF; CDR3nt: TGTGCCAGCAGGAGTCCTAGCGGGGGGTCCCAAGAGACCCAGTACTTC
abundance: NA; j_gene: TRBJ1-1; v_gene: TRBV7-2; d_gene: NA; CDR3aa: CASGGQLNTEAFF; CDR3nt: TGTGCCAGCGGAGGACAGCTGAACACTGAAGCTTTCTTT
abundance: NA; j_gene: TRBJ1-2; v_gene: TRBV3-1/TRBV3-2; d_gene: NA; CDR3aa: CASSQVQNYGYTF; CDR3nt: TGTGCCAGCAGCCAAGTACAGAACTATGGCTACACCTTC
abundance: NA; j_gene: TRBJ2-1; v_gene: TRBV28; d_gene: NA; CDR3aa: CASIKTSPDEQFF; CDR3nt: TGTGCCAGCATAAAAACTAGCCCCGATGAGCAGTTCTTC
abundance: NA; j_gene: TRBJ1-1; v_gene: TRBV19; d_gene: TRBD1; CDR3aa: CASSIEGGREAFF; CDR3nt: TGTGCCAGTAGTATCGAAGGGGGCCGAGAAGCTTTCTTT
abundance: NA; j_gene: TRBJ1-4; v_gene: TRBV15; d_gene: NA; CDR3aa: CATSRDYAGTVEKLFF; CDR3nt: TGTGCCACCAGCAGAGATTACGCCGGGACGGTTGAAAAACTGTTTTTT
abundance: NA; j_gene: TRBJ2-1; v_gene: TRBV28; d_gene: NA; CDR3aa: CASSFAGLSYNEQFF; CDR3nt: TGTGCCAGCAGTTTTGCGGGACTCTCCTACAATGAGCAGTTCTTC
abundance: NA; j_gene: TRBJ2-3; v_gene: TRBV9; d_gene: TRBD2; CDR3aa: CASSDRLAPGDTQYF; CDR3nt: TGTGCCAGCAGCGACCGACTAGCTCCCGGAGATACGCAGTATTTT
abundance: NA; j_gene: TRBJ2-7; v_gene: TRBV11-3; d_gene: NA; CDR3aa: CASSPGASYEQYF; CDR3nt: TGTGCCAGCAGCCCCGGGGCTTCCTACGAGCAGTACTTC
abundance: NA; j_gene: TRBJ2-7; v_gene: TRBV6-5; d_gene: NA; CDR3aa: CASSYRSFGLYEQYF; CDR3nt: TGTGCCAGCAGTTACAGGTCGTTCGGACTCTACGAGCAGTACTTC
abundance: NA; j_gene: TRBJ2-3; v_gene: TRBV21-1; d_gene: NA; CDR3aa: CASSHTDTDTQYF; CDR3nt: TGTGCCAGCAGCCACACGGATACAGATACGCAGTATTTT
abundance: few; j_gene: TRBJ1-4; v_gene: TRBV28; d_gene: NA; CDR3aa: CASSLWGTGRNEKLFF; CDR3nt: TGTGCCAGCAGTTTATGGGGCACAGGGAGGAATGAAAAACTGTTTTTT
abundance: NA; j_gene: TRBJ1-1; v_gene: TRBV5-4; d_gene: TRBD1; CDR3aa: CASSARTGVPEAFF; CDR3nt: TGTGCCAGCAGCGCCAGGACAGGGGTCCCTGAAGCTTTCTTT
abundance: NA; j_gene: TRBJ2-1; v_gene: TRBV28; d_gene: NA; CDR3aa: CASAKTSSSYNEQFF; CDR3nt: TGTGCCAGCGCGAAGACATCCAGCTCCTACAATGAGCAGTTCTTC
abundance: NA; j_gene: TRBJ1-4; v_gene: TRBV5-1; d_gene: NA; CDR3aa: CASSSGTANEKLFF; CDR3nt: TGCGCCAGCAGCTCCGGGACGGCAAATGAAAAACTGTTTTTT
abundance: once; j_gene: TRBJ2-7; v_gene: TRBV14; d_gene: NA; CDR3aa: CASSYSTYEQYF; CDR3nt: TGTGCCAGCAGTTACAGTACCTACGAGCAGTACTTC
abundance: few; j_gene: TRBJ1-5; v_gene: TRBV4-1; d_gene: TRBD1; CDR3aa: CASSRTGTANQPQHF; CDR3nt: TGCGCCAGCAGCCGAACCGGGACAGCAAATCAGCCCCAGCATTTT